This T cell receptor (beta chain) stems from a study of shared clonotypes between healthy human individuals. Profiling relied on immunoSEQ multiplex PCR, and the TCRdb table lists in-frame clones only, not all of them. Altogether about a million clones are present, 76% being singletons, with the ten largest covering nearly 1.5%. There are 15 residues in the CDR3. CDR1 is MGHRA, CDR2 YSYEKL, per germline. The J segment lost 4 bases and the V segment lost 4 bases, leaving 4 bases of the junction unmatched. The receptor's source is a man aged 18 to 35 in good health. The genes are TRBV4-1 and TRBJ2-2; TRBD2 agrees at 9 bases. The source material was memory CD4+ T cells sorted from blood. Noted subset: CD45RA-negative fraction. CDR3 in amino acids: CASSRLAAVTGELFF. CDR3 nucleotide sequence: TGCGCCAGCAGCCGACTAGCGGCGGTCACCGGGGAGCTGTTTTTT.